This is a list of T cell receptor beta chains from one sample in a study of human T cells and chemical hapten exposure. TCRdb ran MiXCR on the RACE reads and lists one entry per CDR3 protein. The table includes about 300,000 distinct CDR3 sequences, about 5.4% detected once. The sequenced sample was whole blood, obtained in connection with sensitization to the hapten diphenylcyclopropenone (DPC). The receptors stem from a woman between 18 and 30 years old with alopecia areata. Some clones in this sample may be carry-over from other donors' samples. The CDR3 runs from the conserved cysteine through the conserved F or W. The order of the fields is D gene, clone size, V gene, J gene, CDR3 protein, CDR3 DNA. D genes are given only for firm matches. Clone size is shown for a subset of rows, as once, few, many or a class of expanded clone.

d_gene: -; abundance: many; v_gene: TRBV4-1; j_gene: TRBJ2-3; CDR3aa: CASSQSGQPDTQYF; CDR3nt: TGCGCCAGCAGCCAGTCTGGGCAGCCAGATACGCAGTATTTT
d_gene: -; abundance: few; v_gene: TRBV6-2/TRBV6-3; j_gene: TRBJ1-1; CDR3aa: CASSYSPGGVGVNTEAFF; CDR3nt: TGTGCCAGCAGTTACTCGCCCGGCGGGGTAGGGGTCAACACTGAAGCTTTCTTT
d_gene: -; abundance: few; v_gene: TRBV5-1; j_gene: TRBJ1-2; CDR3aa: CASSRGLGYGYTF; CDR3nt: TGCGCCAGCAGTCGGGGGCTCGGCTATGGCTACACCTTC
d_gene: TRBD1; abundance: -; v_gene: TRBV7-9; j_gene: TRBJ1-5; CDR3aa: CAGSGTGSQPQHF; CDR3nt: TGTGCCGGCAGCGGGACAGGGAGCCAGCCCCAGCATTTT
d_gene: -; abundance: -; v_gene: TRBV2; j_gene: TRBJ1-2; CDR3aa: CASSESGYNYGYTF; CDR3nt: TGTGCCAGCAGTGAATCAGGGTATAACTATGGCTACACCTTC
d_gene: TRBD1; abundance: -; v_gene: TRBV12-5; j_gene: TRBJ1-2; CDR3aa: CASGSGGAKYGYTF; CDR3nt: TGTGCTAGTGGTTCAGGGGGCGCAAAGTATGGCTACACCTTC
d_gene: -; abundance: many; v_gene: TRBV5-1; j_gene: TRBJ2-3; CDR3aa: CASSSGTPITDTQYF; CDR3nt: TGCGCCAGCAGTTCCGGGACACCTATCACAGATACGCAGTATTTT
d_gene: TRBD1; abundance: few; v_gene: TRBV18; j_gene: TRBJ2-3; CDR3aa: CASSPDRGTDTQYF; CDR3nt: TGTGCCAGCTCACCGGACAGGGGGACAGATACGCAGTATTTT
d_gene: -; abundance: few; v_gene: TRBV27; j_gene: TRBJ2-3; CDR3aa: CASTLRVAVVSDTQYF; CDR3nt: TGTGCCAGCACCTTGAGGGTAGCGGTGGTTTCCGATACGCAGTATTTT
d_gene: -; abundance: few; v_gene: TRBV15; j_gene: TRBJ1-5; CDR3aa: CATSRQGDNQPQHF; CDR3nt: TGTGCCACCAGCAGACAGGGCGACAATCAGCCCCAGCATTTT
d_gene: -; abundance: -; v_gene: TRBV6-2/TRBV6-3; j_gene: TRBJ1-5; CDR3aa: CASSAREYSNQPQHF; CDR3nt: TGTGCCAGCAGTGCCAGGGAATATAGCAATCAGCCCCAGCATTTT
d_gene: TRBD1; abundance: -; v_gene: TRBV11-2; j_gene: TRBJ1-1; CDR3aa: CASRRTGRAEAFF; CDR3nt: TGTGCCAGCAGGAGGACAGGCAGGGCTGAAGCTTTCTTT
d_gene: TRBD1; abundance: many; v_gene: TRBV18; j_gene: TRBJ1-5; CDR3aa: CASSPTGGADQPQHF; CDR3nt: TGTGCCAGCTCACCTACAGGGGGCGCGGATCAGCCCCAGCATTTT
d_gene: -; abundance: -; v_gene: TRBV10-3; j_gene: TRBJ2-2; CDR3aa: CATGLNTGELFF; CDR3nt: TGTGCCACGGGGCTGAACACCGGGGAGCTGTTTTTT
d_gene: -; abundance: -; v_gene: TRBV6-5; j_gene: TRBJ2-7; CDR3aa: CASSYRATYEQYF; CDR3nt: TGTGCCAGCAGTTACAGGGCTACCTACGAGCAGTACTTC
d_gene: TRBD2; abundance: few; v_gene: TRBV20-1; j_gene: TRBJ2-3; CDR3aa: CSATPGLNTDTQYF; CDR3nt: TGCAGTGCCACCCCGGGACTAAACACAGATACGCAGTATTTT
d_gene: -; abundance: few; v_gene: TRBV6-6; j_gene: TRBJ2-6; CDR3aa: CASSYRPGANVLTF; CDR3nt: TGTGCCAGCAGCTACAGACCTGGGGCCAACGTCCTGACTTTC
d_gene: TRBD1; abundance: few; v_gene: TRBV7-2; j_gene: TRBJ1-4; CDR3aa: CASSHWTGSAYDEKLFF; CDR3nt: TGTGCCAGCAGCCATTGGACAGGGAGCGCTTACGATGAAAAACTGTTTTTT
d_gene: -; abundance: few; v_gene: TRBV29-1; j_gene: TRBJ1-2; CDR3aa: CSVQSNYGYTF; CDR3nt: TGCAGCGTTCAGTCTAACTATGGCTACACCTTC
d_gene: -; abundance: -; v_gene: TRBV2; j_gene: TRBJ1-6; CDR3aa: CASSERWYGPQGSPLHF; CDR3nt: TGTGCCAGCAGTGAGAGATGGTACGGTCCTCAAGGATCACCCCTCCACTTT
d_gene: -; abundance: -; v_gene: TRBV3-1; j_gene: TRBJ1-2; CDR3aa: CASSQDTLDYYGYTF; CDR3nt: TGTGCCAGCAGCCAAGATACCCTTGACTACTATGGCTACACCTTC
d_gene: TRBD2; abundance: few; v_gene: TRBV6-5; j_gene: TRBJ2-4; CDR3aa: CASSSTSGGADTLAKNIQYF; CDR3nt: TGTGCCAGCAGTTCCACTAGCGGGGGGGCGGACACACTAGCCAAAAACATTCAGTACTTC
d_gene: -; abundance: few; v_gene: TRBV20-1; j_gene: TRBJ1-6; CDR3aa: CSARETGGSPLHF; CDR3nt: TGCAGTGCTAGAGAGACGGGAGGCTCACCCCTCCACTTT
d_gene: TRBD1; abundance: few; v_gene: TRBV2; j_gene: TRBJ1-1; CDR3aa: CASRPTGYTEAFF; CDR3nt: TGTGCCAGCAGACCGACAGGGTACACTGAAGCTTTCTTT
d_gene: -; abundance: many; v_gene: TRBV6-5; j_gene: TRBJ2-2; CDR3aa: CASSGTGLNTGELFF; CDR3nt: TGTGCCAGCAGTGGAACGGGACTCAACACCGGGGAGCTGTTTTTT
d_gene: TRBD2; abundance: many; v_gene: TRBV4-2; j_gene: TRBJ2-6; CDR3aa: CASSPREGSGANVLTF; CDR3nt: TGTGCCAGCAGCCCAAGGGAGGGATCTGGGGCCAACGTCCTGACTTTC
d_gene: TRBD1; abundance: many; v_gene: TRBV7-2; j_gene: TRBJ2-1; CDR3aa: CASSLRQGAYNEQFF; CDR3nt: TGTGCCAGCAGCTTACGGCAGGGGGCTTACAATGAGCAGTTCTTC
d_gene: TRBD2; abundance: few; v_gene: TRBV6-5; j_gene: TRBJ2-3; CDR3aa: CASTSAGGASDTQYF; CDR3nt: TGTGCCAGCACTTCTGCGGGGGGGGCATCAGATACGCAGTATTTT
d_gene: -; abundance: many; v_gene: TRBV20-1; j_gene: TRBJ1-1; CDR3aa: CSASFGLNTEAFF; CDR3nt: TGCAGTGCTAGTTTTGGCCTGAACACTGAAGCTTTCTTT
d_gene: -; abundance: -; v_gene: TRBV12-3/TRBV12-4; j_gene: TRBJ2-1; CDR3aa: CASRPRPSGTIGGEQFF; CDR3nt: TGTGCCAGCAGACCCCGACCCTCCGGGACGATCGGAGGTGAGCAGTTCTTC
d_gene: -; abundance: few; v_gene: TRBV7-2; j_gene: TRBJ1-5; CDR3aa: CASSPQYGPQHF; CDR3nt: TGTGCCAGCAGCCCCCAATATGGGCCCCAGCATTTT
d_gene: -; abundance: many; v_gene: TRBV7-3; j_gene: TRBJ2-3; CDR3aa: CASSPRPHGRLTDTQYF; CDR3nt: TGTGCCAGCAGCCCACGACCTCACGGGCGACTCACAGATACGCAGTATTTT
d_gene: -; abundance: -; v_gene: TRBV7-9; j_gene: TRBJ2-1; CDR3aa: CASSFVGGRNNEQFF; CDR3nt: TGTGCCAGCAGCTTCGTCGGGGGGCGCAACAATGAGCAGTTCTTC
d_gene: -; abundance: few; v_gene: TRBV6-5; j_gene: TRBJ1-2; CDR3aa: CASSYTTGTPDGYTF; CDR3nt: TGTGCCAGCAGTTACACCACCGGGACGCCGGATGGCTACACCTTC
d_gene: -; abundance: many; v_gene: TRBV29-1; j_gene: TRBJ2-2; CDR3aa: CSVEGHTGELFF; CDR3nt: TGCAGCGTTGAGGGGCACACCGGGGAGCTGTTTTTT
d_gene: TRBD1; abundance: many; v_gene: TRBV6-1; j_gene: TRBJ2-7; CDR3aa: CASSETGQGYEQYF; CDR3nt: TGTGCCAGCAGTGAAACGGGACAGGGTTACGAGCAGTACTTC
d_gene: -; abundance: many; v_gene: TRBV18; j_gene: TRBJ2-3; CDR3aa: CASSDYSTDGDTQYF; CDR3nt: TGTGCCAGCTCCGACTATAGCACAGATGGCGATACGCAGTATTTT
d_gene: -; abundance: few; v_gene: TRBV15; j_gene: TRBJ2-5; CDR3aa: CATSRDGSRTVEETQYF; CDR3nt: TGTGCCACCAGCAGAGATGGTTCGCGTACGGTCGAAGAGACCCAGTACTTC
d_gene: -; abundance: few; v_gene: TRBV20-1; j_gene: TRBJ2-1; CDR3aa: CSAKGGEYYQFF; CDR3nt: TGCAGTGCTAAAGGGGGGGAGTACTATCAGTTCTTC
d_gene: -; abundance: few; v_gene: TRBV4-3; j_gene: TRBJ1-1; CDR3aa: CASSQDTGPNTEAFF; CDR3nt: TGCGCCAGCAGCCAAGACACAGGGCCGAACACTGAAGCTTTCTTT
d_gene: -; abundance: -; v_gene: TRBV10-3; j_gene: TRBJ2-7; CDR3aa: CAITPGDSYEQYF; CDR3nt: TGTGCCATCACTCCAGGCGACTCCTACGAGCAGTACTTC
d_gene: -; abundance: -; v_gene: TRBV6-5; j_gene: TRBJ1-4; CDR3aa: CASSRTGLANEKLFF; CDR3nt: TGTGCCAGCAGCCGCACAGGGCTTGCTAATGAAAAACTGTTTTTT
d_gene: TRBD1; abundance: many; v_gene: TRBV19; j_gene: TRBJ2-1; CDR3aa: CASSTGGNEQFF; CDR3nt: TGTGCCAGTAGTACAGGGGGCAATGAGCAGTTCTTC
d_gene: -; abundance: many; v_gene: TRBV12-3/TRBV12-4; j_gene: TRBJ2-6; CDR3aa: CASSWQARSGANVLTF; CDR3nt: TGTGCCAGCAGTTGGCAGGCCAGATCTGGGGCCAACGTCCTGACTTTC
d_gene: -; abundance: many; v_gene: TRBV15; j_gene: TRBJ1-1; CDR3aa: CATSRDRTVKNTEAFF; CDR3nt: TGTGCCACCAGCAGAGATCGGACGGTCAAGAACACTGAAGCTTTCTTT
d_gene: -; abundance: many; v_gene: TRBV12-3/TRBV12-4; j_gene: TRBJ1-2; CDR3aa: CASSLTGNYGYTF; CDR3nt: TGTGCCAGCAGTTTAACTGGCAACTATGGCTACACCTTC